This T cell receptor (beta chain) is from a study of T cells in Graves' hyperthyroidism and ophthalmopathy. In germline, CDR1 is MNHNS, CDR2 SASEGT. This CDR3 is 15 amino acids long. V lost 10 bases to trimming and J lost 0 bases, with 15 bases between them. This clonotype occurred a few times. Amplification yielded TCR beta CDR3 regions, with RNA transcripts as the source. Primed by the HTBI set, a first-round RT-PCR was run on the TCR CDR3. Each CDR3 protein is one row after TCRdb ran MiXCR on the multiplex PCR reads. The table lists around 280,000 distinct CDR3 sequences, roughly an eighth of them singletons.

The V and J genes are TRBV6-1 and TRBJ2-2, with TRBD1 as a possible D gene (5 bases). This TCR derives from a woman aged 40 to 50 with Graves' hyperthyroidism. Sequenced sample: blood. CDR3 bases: TGTGCCACCTCGACAGTAAGCGCGAACACCGGGGAGCTGTTTTTT. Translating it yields CATSTVSANTGELFF.